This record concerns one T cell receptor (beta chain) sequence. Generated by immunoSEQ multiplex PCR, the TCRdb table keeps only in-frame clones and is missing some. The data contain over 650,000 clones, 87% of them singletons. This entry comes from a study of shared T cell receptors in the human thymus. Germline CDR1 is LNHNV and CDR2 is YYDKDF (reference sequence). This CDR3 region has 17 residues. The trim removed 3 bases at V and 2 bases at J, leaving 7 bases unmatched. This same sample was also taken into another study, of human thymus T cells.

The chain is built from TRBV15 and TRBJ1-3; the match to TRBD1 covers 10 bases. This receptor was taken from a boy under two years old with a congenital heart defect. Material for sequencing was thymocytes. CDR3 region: CATSRGIDRGPGNTIYF. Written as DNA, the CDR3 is TGTGCCACCAGCAGGGGAATCGACAGGGGGCCTGGAAACACCATATATTTT.